This is a list of T cell receptor beta chains from one sample in a study of cytomegalovirus exposure and HLA in healthy donors. The assay was immunoSEQ multiplex PCR, and TCRdb's table has in-frame clones only and misses some. In the table there are a few hundred thousand clones, 88% of which are singletons. The sample was PBMCs. The receptor set was obtained from a woman under 30 in good health and CMV-seronegative. CDR3s include the opening cysteine and the closing phenylalanine or tryptophan. A D gene is named only where the DNA matches it firmly. Clone size, where shown, is once, few, many, or a class for clones that have expanded.

cdr3_aa: CASRLEGPLRANVLTF; cdr3_nt: TGTGCAAGTCGCTTAGAGGGGCCCCTGAGGGCCAACGTCCTGACTTTC; d_call: NA; v_call: TRBV12-2; j_call: TRBJ2-6; clone_size: NA
cdr3_aa: CSVRDRGPYEQYF; cdr3_nt: TGCAGCGTAAGAGACAGGGGGCCCTACGAGCAGTACTTC; d_call: TRBD1; v_call: TRBV29-1; j_call: TRBJ2-7; clone_size: NA
cdr3_aa: CASSLGLAGGQETQYF; cdr3_nt: TGTGCCAGCAGCCTCGGACTAGCGGGAGGGCAGGAGACCCAGTACTTC; d_call: TRBD2; v_call: TRBV14; j_call: TRBJ2-5; clone_size: NA
cdr3_aa: CAISELGSDEQYF; cdr3_nt: TGTGCCATCAGTGAACTAGGAAGCGACGAGCAGTACTTC; d_call: NA; v_call: TRBV10-3; j_call: TRBJ2-7; clone_size: NA
cdr3_aa: CASSVGALYSNQPQHF; cdr3_nt: TGTGCCAGCAGCGTAGGGGCCTTGTATAGCAATCAGCCCCAGCATTTT; d_call: NA; v_call: TRBV7-8; j_call: TRBJ1-5; clone_size: NA
cdr3_aa: CASSLVGGSLRNTIYF; cdr3_nt: TGTGCCAGCAGCCTTGTCGGGGGGTCTCTTAGAAACACCATATATTTT; d_call: NA; v_call: TRBV7-9; j_call: TRBJ1-3; clone_size: NA
cdr3_aa: CASSFVGGSEQYF; cdr3_nt: TGTGCCAGCAGTTTCGTGGGGGGAAGCGAGCAGTACTTC; d_call: NA; v_call: TRBV28; j_call: TRBJ2-7; clone_size: NA
cdr3_aa: CSARLTDTQYF; cdr3_nt: TGCAGTGCTAGACTTACAGATACGCAGTATTTT; d_call: NA; v_call: TRBV20-1; j_call: TRBJ2-3; clone_size: few
cdr3_aa: CASSQERGRLDEKLFF; cdr3_nt: TGCGCCAGCAGCCAAGAACGTGGCAGATTGGATGAAAAACTGTTTTTT; d_call: NA; v_call: TRBV4-1; j_call: TRBJ1-4; clone_size: NA
cdr3_aa: CASSRATGTGELFF; cdr3_nt: TGCGCCAGCAGCCGAGCGACAGGCACCGGGGAGCTGTTTTTT; d_call: NA; v_call: TRBV4-1; j_call: TRBJ2-2; clone_size: NA
cdr3_aa: CASSTGWRENQPQHF; cdr3_nt: TGTGCCAGCAGTACAGGGTGGCGGGAGAATCAGCCCCAGCATTTT; d_call: NA; v_call: TRBV28; j_call: TRBJ1-5; clone_size: NA
cdr3_aa: CASSQGAHLYGYTF; cdr3_nt: TGTGCCAGCAGCCAAGGGGCACATCTATATGGCTACACCTTC; d_call: NA; v_call: TRBV14; j_call: TRBJ1-2; clone_size: NA
cdr3_aa: CAWGGGTSRNEQFF; cdr3_nt: TGTGCCTGGGGAGGGGGGACTAGTCGGAATGAGCAGTTCTTC; d_call: TRBD2; v_call: TRBV30; j_call: TRBJ2-1; clone_size: once
cdr3_aa: CATRETGRHEQYF; cdr3_nt: TGTGCCACCAGGGAGACAGGGAGGCACGAGCAGTACTTC; d_call: NA; v_call: TRBV6-1; j_call: TRBJ2-7; clone_size: NA
cdr3_aa: CASSYVGEGTEAFF; cdr3_nt: TGTGCCAGCAGTTACGTTGGGGAGGGCACTGAAGCTTTCTTT; d_call: NA; v_call: TRBV6-6; j_call: TRBJ1-1; clone_size: NA
cdr3_aa: CASSLTGTPAGNTIYF; cdr3_nt: TGTGCCAGCAGTCTCACCGGGACACCGGCTGGAAACACCATATATTTT; d_call: NA; v_call: TRBV27; j_call: TRBJ1-3; clone_size: NA
cdr3_aa: CASSWRGQAYNEQFF; cdr3_nt: TGTGCCAGCAGTTGGAGGGGTCAGGCGTACAATGAGCAGTTCTTC; d_call: NA; v_call: TRBV27; j_call: TRBJ2-1; clone_size: NA
cdr3_aa: CASSSSSGSTYEQYF; cdr3_nt: TGCGCCAGCAGCTCCTCTAGCGGGAGCACCTACGAGCAGTACTTC; d_call: TRBD2; v_call: TRBV5-1; j_call: TRBJ2-7; clone_size: NA
cdr3_aa: CASSWTSGTFYEQYF; cdr3_nt: TGTGCCAGCAGTTGGACTAGCGGGACTTTCTACGAGCAGTACTTC; d_call: TRBD2; v_call: TRBV27; j_call: TRBJ2-7; clone_size: once
cdr3_aa: CASSSLSGRAYNEQFF; cdr3_nt: TGCGCCAGCAGCTCCCTTAGCGGGAGGGCCTACAATGAGCAGTTCTTC; d_call: TRBD2; v_call: TRBV5-1; j_call: TRBJ2-1; clone_size: NA
cdr3_aa: CAIRGDTHTGELFF; cdr3_nt: TGTGCCATCAGGGGGGACACCCACACCGGGGAGCTGTTTTTT; d_call: NA; v_call: TRBV10-3; j_call: TRBJ2-2; clone_size: once
cdr3_aa: CSVAGERPDTQYF; cdr3_nt: TGCAGCGTAGCGGGAGAAAGGCCAGATACGCAGTATTTT; d_call: TRBD2; v_call: TRBV29-1; j_call: TRBJ2-3; clone_size: NA